This T cell receptor beta chain was profiled in a study of T cells after posttransplantation cyclophosphamide. The study, taken as a whole, reports: Later blood repertoires were often dominated by clones from the donor CD8+ memory compartment. After PTCy, TRB diversity resembled that of CNI/methotrexate controls.

The assay was immunoSEQ multiplex PCR, and TCRdb's table has in-frame clones only and misses some. The sample has roughly 12,000 clones, approximately 96% seen once; the top ten hold around 0.3%. Cells defined as naive were viable CD3+CD4+ or CD3+CD8+ and CCR7+CD45RA+CD45RO-CD95-CD27+CD28+. To note about this clone: The antigen is unknown.

The sample was naive CD8+ T cells sorted from PBMCs. The source of this sequence is a man aged 25 to 40 in good health and a related stem cell transplant donor.

In DNA, the CDR3 is TGTGCCAGCAGCTTGAGAGGTTACTATGGCTACACCTTC. Its protein is CASSLRGYYGYTF. The J gene is TRBJ1-2, the V gene TRBV5-6; D is ambiguous. V lost 1 base and J lost 3, with 7 bases in between. Germline assignment: CDR1 SGHDT and CDR2 YYEEEE. The CDR3 extends over 13 amino acids.